The 20 T cell receptor beta chains given below trace back to one sample, sequenced in a study of T cell responses to AZD1222 COVID-19 vaccine. Produced via immunoSEQ multiplex PCR; TCRdb's table is partial and in-frame only. Of over 150,000 clones listed, approximately 92% are singletons. The sample here was peripheral blood, taken on day 0 of AZD1222 vaccination. The receptors here all came from an adult in good health.

The genes are TRBV27 and TRBJ2-7, with D tentatively TRBD2 (5 bases). The CDR3 is made up of 15 amino acids. CDR1 is MNHEY and CDR2 is SMNVEV in the germline V gene (reference sequence). Trimming removed 5 bases from V and 2 bases from J, with 16 bases in between. CDR3 coding DNA: TGTGCCAGCAGTACGTTCGGAGGTCGAACCTACGAGCAGTACTTC. Its protein is CASSTFGGRTYEQYF.

This clone was counted once. The chain links TRBV7-2 to TRBJ2-5, with 13 bases fitting TRBD2. Trimming cost V 5 bases and J 3 bases; bases outside gene matches: 6. The CDR3 covers 16 residues. Germline V gene sequence: CDR1 SGHTA, CDR2 FQGNSA. CDR3 residues: CASSLRTSGGKETQYF. The CDR3, as DNA: TGTGCCAGCAGCCTTCGGACTAGCGGGGGTAAAGAGACCCAGTACTTC.

This clone came up a few times. The rearrangement joins TRBV7-9 to TRBJ1-5; D gene ambiguous. V lost 1 base to trimming and J lost 6 bases, with 4 bases between them. This CDR3 region has 12 residues. Germline V lookup: CDR1 SEHNR, CDR2 FQNEAQ (reference sequence). Here the CDR3 reads CASSLDPQPQHF. CDR3 coding DNA: TGTGCCAGCAGCTTAGATCCTCAGCCCCAGCATTTT.

The V gene is TRBV7-9, the J gene TRBJ2-5, with 9 nucleotides matching TRBD1. Germline CDR1 and CDR2: SEHNR and FQNEAQ (reference sequence). The CDR3 runs 14 residues. The ends lost 5 bases at V and 4 bases at J; junction bases unmatched: 5. CDR3 sequence reads: CASSPTGGIETQYF. The CDR3, as DNA: TGTGCCAGCAGCCCGACAGGGGGTATAGAGACCCAGTACTTC.

The chain has TRBV14 and TRBJ1-1; no firm D call. The CDR3 is 13 residues long. Germline CDR1 and CDR2: SGHDN and FVKESK. V lost 4 bases, J lost 1 base, and 7 bases lay in between. For the CDR3, the DNA is TGTGCCAGCAGCCGGTTAGCGAACACTGAAGCTTTCTTT. It codes for CASSRLANTEAFF. Variable domain in full (rest from reference TRBV14 and TRBJ1-1): EAGVTQFPSHSVIEKGQTVTLRCDPISGHDNLYWYRRVMGKEIKFLLHFVKESKQDESGMPNNRFLAERTGGTYSTLKVQPAELEDSGVYFCASSRLANTEAFFGQGTRLTVV.

This clone was counted a single time. The genes are TRBV7-9 and TRBJ1-2; D is ambiguous. The germline CDR1 and CDR2 sequences are SEHNR and FQNEAQ (reference sequence). Trimming removed 7 bases from V and 1 base from J, with 19 bases in between. There are 16 residues in the CDR3. CDR3 sequence (DNA): TGTGCCAGCACCTCGACATCTCCTAGGGATAACTATGGCTACACCTTC. Protein sequence: CASTSTSPRDNYGYTF.

The chain joins TRBV5-1 to TRBJ1-1; D gene unclear. CDR1 and CDR2 from the germline V gene are SGHRS and YFSETQ. CDR3 length: 14 residues. The V end lost 4 bases, the J end lost 1 base, and 11 bases lay between the germline ends. This CDR3 reads CASSPAGGNTEAFF. CDR3 coding DNA: TGCGCCAGCAGCCCCGCGGGCGGGAACACTGAAGCTTTCTTT.

V gene TRBV15 combines with J gene TRBJ1-2, with TRBD1 identical over 9 bases. This CDR3 has 18 residues. Germline assignment: CDR1 LNHNV and CDR2 YYDKDF (reference sequence). V dropped 1 base and J dropped 0; count of bases not matched to a gene: 9. The CDR3 loop reads CATSRGSGQGDSNYGYTF. The CDR3 bases are TGTGCCACCAGCAGAGGTTCGGGACAGGGCGACTCTAACTATGGCTACACCTTC.

The chain is built from TRBV12-5 and TRBJ2-2; D unresolved. V was cut by 0 bases and J by 1 base, with 6 bases left in between. From germline, CDR1 is LGHNT and CDR2 FRNRAP. The CDR3 totals 15 residues. CDR3 region: CASGLVAGNTGELFF. Written as DNA, the CDR3 is TGTGCTAGTGGTTTGGTGGCAGGGAACACCGGGGAGCTGTTTTTT. The full variable domain, rest sourced from reference TRBV12-5 and TRBJ2-2, is DARVTQTPRHKVTEMGQEVTMRCQPILGHNTVFWYRQTMMQGLELLAYFRNRAPLDDSGMPKDRFSAEMPDATLATLKIQPSEPRDSAVYFCASGLVAGNTGELFFGEGSRLTVL.

The chain uses TRBV28 and TRBJ1-5; no firm D call. There are 12 residues in the CDR3. The germline V and J ends were trimmed by 6 bases and 6 bases, with 9 bases remaining between them. Per the germline V gene, CDR1 is MDHEN and CDR2 is SYDVKM. Here the CDR3 DNA reads TGTGCCAGCAGAGTGGTGGGTCAGCCCCAGCATTTT. It codes for CASRVVGQPQHF.

The rearrangement joins TRBV7-9 to TRBJ1-6; D remains unclear. The V and J ends lost 1 base and 1 base respectively, with 2 bases between them. Looked up from germline, CDR1 is SEHNR and CDR2 is FQNEAQ (reference sequence). The CDR3 has 14 amino acids. CDR3: CASSLVSYNSPLHF. CDR3 coding DNA: TGTGCCAGCAGCTTAGTTTCCTATAATTCACCCCTCCACTTT.

This clone was seen repeatedly, ten times or more. J is TRBJ1-2 and V is TRBV7-9, with TRBD1 matching 10 bases. Germline assignment: CDR1 SEHNR and CDR2 FQNEAQ (reference sequence). The CDR3 contains 16 residues. The J segment lost 5 bases and the V segment lost 8 bases, leaving 14 bases of the junction unmatched. The DNA for the CDR3 is TGTGCCAGCCTACTCAATCCGGGGACAGGGGATTATGGCTACACCTTC. Translating it yields CASLLNPGTGDYGYTF.

The rearrangement links TRBV6-1 to TRBJ1-5, with no clear D. V was clipped by 4 bases and J by 0 bases, with 13 bases between them. The germline V gene encodes CDR1 MNHNS and CDR2 SASEGT. This CDR3 region has 16 residues. The CDR3 spells CASSALGPRSNQPQHF. DNA of the CDR3: TGTGCCAGCAGTGCCCTCGGTCCACGTAGCAATCAGCCCCAGCATTTT.

The chain links TRBV25-1 to TRBJ2-7, with D possibly called TRBD1 or TRBD2 (5 bases each). CDR1 MGHDK and CDR2 SYGVNS come from the germline V gene. V lost 8 bases to trimming and J lost 4 bases, with 15 bases between them. The CDR3 covers 13 residues. The CDR3 region is CASGDVLGYEQYF. In DNA, the CDR3 is TGTGCCAGCGGGGACGTCCTAGGGTACGAGCAGTACTTC.

The chain is built from TRBV24-1 and TRBJ2-3; perhaps TRBD2 as D (6 bases). The CDR3 loop spans 17 amino acids. The V gene's germline CDR1 is KGHDR and CDR2 SFDVKD. V was pared by 2 bases and J by 2 bases, with 16 bases between. The CDR3 DNA follows: TGTGCCACCAGTGATTCCCGGGCGGCGGGGATCACAGATACGCAGTATTTT. The encoded protein is CATSDSRAAGITDTQYF.

The rearrangement links TRBV2 to TRBJ1-1, with D possibly being TRBD1 (6 bases). This CDR3 region has 14 residues. V shed 4 bases and J shed 5 bases, with 14 bases lying between them. Looked up from germline, CDR1 is SNHLY and CDR2 is FYNNEI. CDR3 sequence: CASSVTRGATEAFF. The CDR3 DNA reads as TGTGCCAGCAGTGTAACTAGGGGGGCTACTGAAGCTTTCTTT.

This chain uses TRBV5-8 with TRBJ2-3; D is unclear. The length of the CDR3 is 11 residues. The germline V gene has CDR1 SGHTS and CDR2 YDEGEE. Between the trimmed V and J ends, which lost 2 bases and 11 bases, there was a span of 9 bases. The CDR3 spells CASSLGRLQYF. The CDR3 DNA sequence: TGTGCCAGCAGCTTAGGTCGGCTGCAGTATTTT.

The CDR3 sequence: CASSWRAPISYEQYF. CDR3 coding DNA: TGTGCCAGCAGCTGGAGGGCCCCAATTTCCTACGAGCAGTACTTC. J is TRBJ2-7 and V is TRBV27; maybe TRBD2 (6 bases). The V gene lost 6 bases and the J gene lost 1 base, with 16 bases spanning the gap. The CDR3 contains 15 residues. Germline V gene lookup returns CDR1 MNHEY and CDR2 SMNVEV (reference sequence).

The CDR3 reads CASSGRGTGANVLTF. In DNA, the CDR3 is TGTGCCAGCAGCGGCAGGGGCACTGGGGCCAACGTCCTGACTTTC. The genes are TRBV9 and TRBJ2-6; possible D gene TRBD1, 6 bases. Looked up from germline, CDR1 is SGDLS and CDR2 is YYNGEE. The CDR3 consists of 15 residues. V gave up 3 bases and J gave up 2 bases, with 9 bases separating them.

The chain couples TRBV19 to TRBJ2-7; D is unclear. V gave up 3 bases and J gave up 2 bases, with 5 bases separating them. Germline CDR1 is LNHDA and CDR2 is SQIVND (reference sequence). CDR3 length: 12 amino acids. CDR3 amino acids: CASSMGTYEQYF. Written as DNA, the CDR3 is TGTGCCAGTAGTATGGGGACCTACGAGCAGTACTTC.